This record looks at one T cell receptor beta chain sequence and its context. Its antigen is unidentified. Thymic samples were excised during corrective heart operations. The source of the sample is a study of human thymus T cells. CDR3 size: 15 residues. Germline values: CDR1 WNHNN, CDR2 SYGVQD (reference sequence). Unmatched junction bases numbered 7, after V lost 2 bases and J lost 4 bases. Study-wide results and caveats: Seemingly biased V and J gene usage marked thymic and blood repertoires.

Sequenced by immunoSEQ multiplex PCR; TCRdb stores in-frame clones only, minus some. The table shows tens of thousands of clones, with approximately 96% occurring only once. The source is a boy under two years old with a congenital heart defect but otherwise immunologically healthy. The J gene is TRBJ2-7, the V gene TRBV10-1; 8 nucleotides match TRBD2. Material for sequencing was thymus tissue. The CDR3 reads CASSEKTSGVYEQYF. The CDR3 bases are TGCGCCAGCAGTGAGAAAACTAGCGGAGTTTACGAGCAGTACTTC.